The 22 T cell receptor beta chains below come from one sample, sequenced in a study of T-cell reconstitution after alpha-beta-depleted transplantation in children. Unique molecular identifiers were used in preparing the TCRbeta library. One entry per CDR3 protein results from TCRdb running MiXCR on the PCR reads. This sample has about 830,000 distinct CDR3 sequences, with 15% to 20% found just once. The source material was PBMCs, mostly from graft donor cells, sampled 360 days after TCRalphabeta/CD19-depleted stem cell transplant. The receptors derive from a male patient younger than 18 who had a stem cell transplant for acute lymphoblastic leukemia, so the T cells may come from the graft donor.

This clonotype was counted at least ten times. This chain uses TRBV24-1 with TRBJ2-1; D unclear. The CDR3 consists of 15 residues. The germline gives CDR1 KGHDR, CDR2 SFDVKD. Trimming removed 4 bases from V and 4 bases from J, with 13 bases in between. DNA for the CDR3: TGTGCCACCAGTGACGCTCTCCGGGCATACAATGAGCAGTTCTTC. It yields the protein CATSDALRAYNEQFF.

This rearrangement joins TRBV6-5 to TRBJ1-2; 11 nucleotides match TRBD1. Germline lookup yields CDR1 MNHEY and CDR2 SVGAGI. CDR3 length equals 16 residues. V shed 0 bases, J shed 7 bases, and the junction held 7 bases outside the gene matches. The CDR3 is CASSYSGDRGLGGYTF. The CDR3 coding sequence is TGTGCCAGCAGTTACTCGGGGGACAGGGGGTTGGGTGGCTACACCTTC.

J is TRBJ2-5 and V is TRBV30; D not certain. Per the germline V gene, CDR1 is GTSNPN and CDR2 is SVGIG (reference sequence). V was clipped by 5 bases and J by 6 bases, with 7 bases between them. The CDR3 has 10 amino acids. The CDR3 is CAWGRQTQYF. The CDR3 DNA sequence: TGTGCCTGGGGTCGGCAGACCCAGTACTTC.

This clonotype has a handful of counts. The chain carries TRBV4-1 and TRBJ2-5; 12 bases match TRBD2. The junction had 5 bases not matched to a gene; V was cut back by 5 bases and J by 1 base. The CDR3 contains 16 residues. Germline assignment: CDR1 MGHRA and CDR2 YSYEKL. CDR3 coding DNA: TGCGCCAGCAGCACACGACTAGCGGGGGCCCAAGAGACCCAGTACTTC. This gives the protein CASSTRLAGAQETQYF.

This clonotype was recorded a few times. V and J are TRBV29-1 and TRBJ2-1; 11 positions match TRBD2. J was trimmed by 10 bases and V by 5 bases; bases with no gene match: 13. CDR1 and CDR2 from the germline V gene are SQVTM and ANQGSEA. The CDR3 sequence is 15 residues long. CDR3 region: CSVLSGLADPGEQFF. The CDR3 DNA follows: TGCAGCGTTCTCTCGGGACTAGCGGATCCCGGGGAGCAGTTCTTC.

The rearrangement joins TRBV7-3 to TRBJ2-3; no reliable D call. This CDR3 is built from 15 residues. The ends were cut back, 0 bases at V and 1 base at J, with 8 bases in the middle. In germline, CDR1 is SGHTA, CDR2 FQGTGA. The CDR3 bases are TGTGCCAGCAGCTTAACTGCTGTGGGCACAGATACGCAGTATTTT. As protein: CASSLTAVGTDTQYF.

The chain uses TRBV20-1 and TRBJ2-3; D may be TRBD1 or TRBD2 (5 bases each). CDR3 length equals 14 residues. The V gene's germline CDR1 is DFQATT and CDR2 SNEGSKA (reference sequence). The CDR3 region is CSTPRGAVGDTQYF. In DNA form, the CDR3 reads TGCAGCACCCCGAGGGGAGCTGTGGGAGATACGCAGTATTTT.

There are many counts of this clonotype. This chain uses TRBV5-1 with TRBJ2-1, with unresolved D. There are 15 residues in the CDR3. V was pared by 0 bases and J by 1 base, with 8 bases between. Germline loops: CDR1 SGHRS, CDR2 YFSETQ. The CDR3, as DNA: TGCGCCAGCAGCTTGGGGACCCTATCCTACAATGAGCAGTTCTTC. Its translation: CASSLGTLSYNEQFF.

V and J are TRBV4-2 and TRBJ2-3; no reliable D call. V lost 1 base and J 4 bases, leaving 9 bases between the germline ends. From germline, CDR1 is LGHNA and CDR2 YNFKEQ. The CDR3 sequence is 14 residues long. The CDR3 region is CASSQGLVADTQYF. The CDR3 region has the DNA TGTGCCAGCAGCCAAGGGCTAGTAGCAGATACGCAGTATTTT.

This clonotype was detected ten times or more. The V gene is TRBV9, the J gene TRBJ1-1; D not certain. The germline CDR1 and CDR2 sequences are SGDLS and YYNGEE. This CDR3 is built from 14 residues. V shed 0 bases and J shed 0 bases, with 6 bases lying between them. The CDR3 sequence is CASSVEGLNTEAFF. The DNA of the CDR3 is TGTGCCAGCAGCGTAGAGGGCCTGAACACTGAAGCTTTCTTT.

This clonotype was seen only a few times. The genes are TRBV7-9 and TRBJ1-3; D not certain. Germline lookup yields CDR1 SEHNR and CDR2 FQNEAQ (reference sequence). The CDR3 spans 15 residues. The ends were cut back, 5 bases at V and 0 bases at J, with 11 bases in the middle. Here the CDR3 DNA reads TGTGCCAGCAGCCGACAACAGAACTCTGGAAACACCATATATTTT. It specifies CASSRQQNSGNTIYF.

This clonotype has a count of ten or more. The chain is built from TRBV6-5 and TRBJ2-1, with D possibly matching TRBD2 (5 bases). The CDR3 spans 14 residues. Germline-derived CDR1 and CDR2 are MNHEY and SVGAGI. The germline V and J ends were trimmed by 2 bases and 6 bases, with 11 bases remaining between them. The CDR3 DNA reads TGTGCCAGCAGTTACGGTGAGGGTTCCAATGAGCAGTTCTTC. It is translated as CASSYGEGSNEQFF.

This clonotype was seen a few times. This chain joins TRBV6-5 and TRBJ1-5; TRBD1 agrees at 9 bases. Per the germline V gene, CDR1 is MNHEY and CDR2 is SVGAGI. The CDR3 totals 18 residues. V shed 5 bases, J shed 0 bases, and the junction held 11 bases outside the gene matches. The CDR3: CASSTWTGASNSNQPQHF. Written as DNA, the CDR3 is TGTGCCAGCAGTACTTGGACAGGGGCCTCGAATAGCAATCAGCCCCAGCATTTT.

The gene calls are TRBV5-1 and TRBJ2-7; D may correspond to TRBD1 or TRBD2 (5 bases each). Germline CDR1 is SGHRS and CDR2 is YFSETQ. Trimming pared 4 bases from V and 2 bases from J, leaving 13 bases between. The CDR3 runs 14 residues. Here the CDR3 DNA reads TGCGCCAGCAGCATCCGGGACGCCGCCTACGAGCAGTACTTC. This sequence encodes CASSIRDAAYEQYF.

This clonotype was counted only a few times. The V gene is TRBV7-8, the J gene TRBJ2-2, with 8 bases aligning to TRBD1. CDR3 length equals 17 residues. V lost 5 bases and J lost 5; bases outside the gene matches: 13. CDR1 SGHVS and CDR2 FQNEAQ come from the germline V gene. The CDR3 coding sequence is TGTGCCAGCAGCCGCGGGACAGGCCGCTTGGGAACCGGGGAGCTGTTTTTT. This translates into CASSRGTGRLGTGELFF.

This CDR3 is CASSPREAYEQYF. The CDR3, as DNA: TGTGCCAGCAGCCCCCGGGAGGCCTACGAGCAGTACTTC. This chain connects TRBV7-9 to TRBJ2-7; the match to TRBD2 covers 7 bases. Germline CDR1 is SEHNR and CDR2 is FQNEAQ (reference sequence). CDR3 size: 13 residues. Trimming removed 5 bases from V and 2 bases from J; junction bases left unmatched: 3.

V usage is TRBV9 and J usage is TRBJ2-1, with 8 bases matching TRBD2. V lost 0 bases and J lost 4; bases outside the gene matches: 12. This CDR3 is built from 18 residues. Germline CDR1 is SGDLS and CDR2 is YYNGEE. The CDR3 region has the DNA TGTGCCAGCAGCGTAGGCGGGGAGGGGGGACTAGGTTACAATGAGCAGTTCTTC. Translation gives CASSVGGEGGLGYNEQFF.

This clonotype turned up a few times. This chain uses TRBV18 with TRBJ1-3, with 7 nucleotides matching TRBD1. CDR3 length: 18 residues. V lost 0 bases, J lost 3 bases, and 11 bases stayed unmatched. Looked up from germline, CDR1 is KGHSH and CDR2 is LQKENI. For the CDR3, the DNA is TGTGCCAGCTCACCACCGAACACAGGGGATCTAGATGGAAACACCATATATTTT. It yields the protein CASSPPNTGDLDGNTIYF.

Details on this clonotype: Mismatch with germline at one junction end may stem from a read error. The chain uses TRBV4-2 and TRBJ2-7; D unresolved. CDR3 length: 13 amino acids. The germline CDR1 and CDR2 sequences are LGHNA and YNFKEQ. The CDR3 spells CAISPGLLHEQYF. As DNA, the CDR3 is TGTGCCATCAGCCCCGGGCTCCTCCACGAGCAGTACTTC.

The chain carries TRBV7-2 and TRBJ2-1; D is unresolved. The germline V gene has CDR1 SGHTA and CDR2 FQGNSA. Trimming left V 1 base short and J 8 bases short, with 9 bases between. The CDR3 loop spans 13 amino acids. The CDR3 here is CASSLGYSDEQFF. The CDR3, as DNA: TGTGCCAGCAGCTTAGGCTATTCCGATGAGCAGTTCTTC.

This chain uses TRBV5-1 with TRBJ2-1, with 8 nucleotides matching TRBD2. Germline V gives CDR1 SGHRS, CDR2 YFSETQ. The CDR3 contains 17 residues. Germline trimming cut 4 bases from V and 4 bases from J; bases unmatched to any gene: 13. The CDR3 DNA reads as TGCGCCAGCAGCGGACCCCTGGGCGGGGGGAATTACAATGAGCAGTTCTTC. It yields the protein CASSGPLGGGNYNEQFF.

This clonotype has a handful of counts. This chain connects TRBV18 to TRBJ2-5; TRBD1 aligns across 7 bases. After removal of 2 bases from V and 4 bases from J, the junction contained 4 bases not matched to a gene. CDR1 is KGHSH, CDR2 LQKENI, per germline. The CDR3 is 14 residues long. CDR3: CASSPWAGGETQYF. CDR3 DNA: TGTGCCAGCTCACCATGGGCAGGGGGAGAGACCCAGTACTTC.